A single sample is the source of the 21 T cell receptor beta chains below, sequenced in a study of patients and donors after allogeneic stem cell transplantation. One entry per CDR3 protein, called by TCRdb with MiXCR from the RT-PCR reads. The table records more than 850,000 distinct CDR3 sequences, roughly 18% of them present only once. What was sequenced was blood, either unsorted or a sorted T cell fraction (not recorded which). The receptors here all came from a human donor who was either an allogeneic HSCT recipient or a stem cell or donor lymphocyte infusion donor (not recorded which). It is not recorded whose cells these are; they may come from a transplant donor.

The chain is built from TRBV11-3 and TRBJ2-7, with 9 bases fitting TRBD1. J was trimmed by 6 bases and V by 5 bases; bases with no gene match: 8. Germline V gives CDR1 SGHNT, CDR2 YENEEA. The length of the CDR3 is 14 residues. The CDR3 DNA is TGTGCCAGCAGCCCCCGGGACAGGGTTAGCGAGCAGTACTTC. Translating it yields CASSPRDRVSEQYF.

In nucleotides, the CDR3 is TGCAGTGCTAGACCGGGGCGTGGGCCCCTCGAGCAGTACTTC. It yields the protein CSARPGRGPLEQYF. The genes are TRBV20-1 and TRBJ2-7; D could derive from TRBD1 or TRBD2 (5 bases each). The CDR3 is made up of 14 amino acids. The V gene's germline CDR1 is DFQATT and CDR2 SNEGSKA (reference sequence). V lost 2 bases, J lost 6 bases, and 17 bases lay in between.

The chain recombines TRBV6-1 with TRBJ2-5, with a tentative D call TRBD2 (5 bases). Germline CDR1 and CDR2: MNHNS and SASEGT. Trimming left V 5 bases short and J 5 bases short, with 15 bases between. The CDR3 has 14 residues. CDR3 sequence (DNA): TGTGCCAGCAGTCGGACTCCTTACGCGGAGACCCAGTACTTC. Residues: CASSRTPYAETQYF.

The chain is built from TRBV2 and TRBJ2-3; 14 bases match TRBD2. V shed 5 bases, J shed 3 bases, and the junction held 10 bases outside the gene matches. Germline V gene lookup returns CDR1 SNHLY and CDR2 FYNNEI. The CDR3 runs to 18 residues. This chain's CDR3 is CASSRRLAGGPGTDTQYF. The DNA of the CDR3 is TGTGCCAGCAGTCGGCGACTAGCGGGGGGGCCGGGAACAGATACGCAGTATTTT.

This clonotype was seen a handful of times. The J gene is TRBJ1-2, the V gene TRBV20-1; 9 bases are a match to TRBD1. V dropped 2 bases and J dropped 0; count of bases not matched to a gene: 7. Germline V lookup: CDR1 DFQATT, CDR2 SNEGSKA (reference sequence). The CDR3 extends over 16 amino acids. CDR3 DNA sequence: TGCAGTGCTAGATCTGTGGGACAGGGTTCTAACTATGGCTACACCTTC. This gives the protein CSARSVGQGSNYGYTF.

The chain couples TRBV20-1 to TRBJ2-7; TRBD1 agrees at 9 bases. There are 14 residues in the CDR3. Looked up from germline, CDR1 is DFQATT and CDR2 is SNEGSKA (reference sequence). J was trimmed by 4 bases and V by 5 bases; bases with no gene match: 9. The CDR3 region has the DNA TGCAGTGCTTCCGGGACAGGGAAATCGTACGAGCAGTACTTC. This translates into CSASGTGKSYEQYF.

This clonotype showed up just once. The genes are TRBV15 and TRBJ2-1, with 8 bases fitting TRBD1. The V gene end was trimmed by 2 bases and the J gene end by 8 bases; junction bases not matched to a gene: 14. The germline CDR1 and CDR2 sequences are LNHNV and YYDKDF (reference sequence). The CDR3 is 17 amino acids. CDR3 DNA sequence: TGTGCCACCAGCAGACCTAGTTGGGGGACAGGCGGCGATGAGCAGTTCTTC. Amino acid sequence: CATSRPSWGTGGDEQFF.

V gene TRBV25-1 combines with J gene TRBJ1-2; the D is unclear. The V gene lost 5 bases and the J gene lost 4 bases, with 17 bases spanning the gap. The germline CDR1 and CDR2 sequences are MGHDK and SYGVNS. The CDR3 is 15 residues long. As DNA, the CDR3 is TGTGCCAGCAGTAGAGAAGTGGGCCTCTCCTATGGCTACACCTTC. It encodes CASSREVGLSYGYTF.

V is TRBV6-1 and J is TRBJ2-5; 9 nucleotides agree with TRBD1. The germline V gene has CDR1 MNHNS and CDR2 SASEGT. This CDR3 has 14 amino acids. J lost 3 bases, V lost 4 bases, and 3 bases had no gene match. DNA for the CDR3: TGTGCCAGCAGTGGCGACAGGGGGGAAGAGACCCAGTACTTC. Amino acids: CASSGDRGEETQYF.

This clonotype was seen only a few times. A much larger clone lies a single base off, so this may be a read error. The chain joins TRBV12-3 or TRBV12-4 to TRBJ2-7; D remains unclear. V lost 3 bases and J lost 3, with 6 bases in between. This CDR3 has 12 residues. Here the CDR3 DNA reads TGTGCCAGCAGTTTTTGGGTCTACGAGCAGTACTTC. It encodes CASSFWVYEQYF.

V is TRBV2 and J is TRBJ2-2, with 13 nucleotides matching TRBD2. Germline V gene lookup returns CDR1 SNHLY and CDR2 FYNNEI. The CDR3 loop spans 15 amino acids. Losses at the gene ends were 2 bases for V and 9 bases for J; bases not matched to a gene: 3. CDR3 sequence: CASSETSGRARELFF. The DNA of the CDR3 is TGTGCCAGCAGTGAAACTAGCGGGAGGGCCCGGGAGCTGTTTTTT.

This clonotype showed up just a few times. The gene calls are TRBV18 and TRBJ2-7; 8 nucleotides align to TRBD2. The J segment lost 3 bases and the V segment lost 6 bases, leaving 10 bases of the junction unmatched. Germline CDR1 and CDR2: KGHSH and LQKENI. The CDR3 spans 15 residues. DNA of the CDR3: TGTGCCAGCTCCCCCCGACGGGGGGGATACTACGAGCAGTACTTC. Protein sequence: CASSPRRGGYYEQYF. Complete variable domain (other parts from reference TRBV18 and TRBJ2-7): NAGVMQNPRHLVRRRGQEARLRCSPMKGHSHVYWYRQLPEEGLKFMVYLQKENIIDESGMPKERFSAEFPKEGPSILRIQQVVRGDSAAYFCASSPRRGGYYEQYFGPGTRLTVT.

This clonotype was counted a few times. The chain couples TRBV20-1 to TRBJ2-5, with 8 bases fitting TRBD2. Germline values: CDR1 DFQATT, CDR2 SNEGSKA (reference sequence). V shed 3 bases, J shed 5 bases, and the junction held 8 bases outside the gene matches. The CDR3 is 14 amino acids. The CDR3 region is CSASSGGITETQYF. CDR3 nucleotides: TGCAGTGCTAGCAGCGGGGGAATAACCGAGACCCAGTACTTC.

The chain has TRBV11-3 and TRBJ2-7; TRBD2 might be the D (5 bases). The CDR3 has 16 amino acids. Trimming removed 0 bases at V and 2 bases at J, with 14 bases between. Looked up from germline, CDR1 is SGHNT and CDR2 is YENEEA. CDR3 in DNA: TGTGCCAGCAGCTTAGATCGGGTAGGGAGTCCCTACGAGCAGTACTTC. This gives the protein CASSLDRVGSPYEQYF.

The sample holds a few counts of this clonotype. V and J are TRBV2 and TRBJ2-1; 16 bases line up with TRBD2. The trim removed 8 bases at V and 16 bases at J, leaving 5 bases unmatched. The germline V gene encodes CDR1 SNHLY and CDR2 FYNNEI. The CDR3 spans 12 residues. The CDR3 loop is CASGTSGREIFF. DNA of the CDR3: TGTGCCAGCGGGACTAGCGGGAGGGAAATATTCTTC.

In this sample, this clonotype turned up many times. The V and J genes are TRBV27 and TRBJ1-6; no definite D call. From germline, CDR1 is MNHEY and CDR2 SMNVEV (reference sequence). V shed 0 bases and J shed 8 bases, with 2 bases lying between them. The CDR3 totals 12 residues. CDR3 in amino acids: CASSLSDSPLHF. CDR3 in DNA: TGTGCCAGCAGTTTATCTGATTCACCCCTCCACTTT.

A few counts support this clonotype. The genes are TRBV2 and TRBJ1-4; 12 nucleotides align to TRBD1. V shed 8 bases and J 7 bases; nucleotides not matched to a gene: 8. Germline V gene sequence: CDR1 SNHLY, CDR2 FYNNEI. The CDR3 has 15 residues. CDR3 protein: CASSGQGAVGEKLFF. CDR3 DNA: TGTGCCAGCTCGGGACAGGGGGCAGTTGGTGAAAAACTGTTTTTT.

The chain uses TRBV5-1 and TRBJ1-6; D gene unclear. This CDR3 has 14 amino acids. Trimming removed 0 bases from V and 4 bases from J, with 5 bases in between. Looked up from germline, CDR1 is SGHRS and CDR2 is YFSETQ. CDR3 loop: CASSLAGYNSPLHF. CDR3 bases: TGCGCCAGCAGCTTGGCGGGGTATAATTCACCCCTCCACTTT. Variable domain in full (rest from reference TRBV5-1 and TRBJ1-6): KAGVTQTPRYLIKTRGQQVTLSCSPISGHRSVSWYQQTPGQGLQFLFEYFSETQRNKGNFPGRFSGRQFSNSRSEMNVSTLELGDSALYLCASSLAGYNSPLHFGNGTRLTVT.

Here the CDR3 reads CSVEGGRAEAFF. CDR3 DNA sequence: TGCAGCGTTGAAGGCGGGAGGGCTGAAGCTTTCTTT. The chain is built from TRBV29-1 and TRBJ1-1; D uncertain. V lost 1 base and J lost 6, with 9 bases in between. The germline CDR1 and CDR2 sequences are SQVTM and ANQGSEA. This CDR3 has 12 residues.

This clonotype was seen more than once but under ten times. The V gene is TRBV7-3, the J gene TRBJ2-1; 9 positions agree with TRBD2. CDR3 length: 15 amino acids. V lost 5 bases, J lost 8 bases, and 10 bases stayed unmatched. CDR1 is SGHTA, CDR2 FQGTGA, per germline. This chain's CDR3 is CASSETGLAYHEQFF. CDR3 coding DNA: TGTGCCAGCAGCGAAACGGGACTAGCATACCATGAGCAGTTCTTC. The whole variable domain, filled in from reference TRBV7-3 and TRBJ2-1, reads GAGVSQTPSNKVTEKGKYVELRCDPISGHTALYWYRQSLGQGPEFLIYFQGTGAADDSGLPNDRFFAVRPEGSVSTLKIQRTERGDSAVYLCASSETGLAYHEQFFGPGTRLTVL.

This clonotype was recorded a few times. The V gene is TRBV9, the J gene TRBJ2-7; D gene ambiguous. V gave up 0 bases and J gave up 1 base, with 11 bases separating them. Germline-derived CDR1 and CDR2 are SGDLS and YYNGEE. The CDR3 extends over 15 amino acids. In DNA form, the CDR3 reads TGTGCCAGCAGCGTAGCAGCCGGGCCTTCCTACGAGCAGTACTTC. Protein product: CASSVAAGPSYEQYF.